This TCR beta chain was observed in a study of blood T cell repertoires in COVID-19. Background on the study: Both acute and convalescent COVID-19 samples were obtained from the United States, Italy and Spain. The cDNA or gDNA used as material had been derived from T cells, B-cell-depleted T cells, or PBMCs.

This clone came up once. Clones were sequenced by immunoSEQ multiplex PCR, and TCRdb holds only the in-frame ones, with some missing. Of about 55,000 clones listed, roughly 90% are singletons. The material sequenced was peripheral blood. The clonotype originates from a man of 80 years or more with acute or convalescent COVID-19.

The DNA of the CDR3 is TGTGCCTGGAGTCGACAGCGCAATCAGCCCCAGCATTTT. It specifies CAWSRQRNQPQHF. The V and J genes are TRBV30 and TRBJ1-5; the D gene is possibly TRBD1 (5 bases). Trimming shortened V by 2 bases and J by 2 bases, and 7 bases separated the two germline ends. Germline V lookup: CDR1 GTSNPN, CDR2 SVGIG (reference sequence). CDR3 size: 13 residues.